This T cell receptor (beta chain) was observed in a study of graft-versus-host responses after intestinal transplantation. Study as a whole: Multivisceral, liver-intestinal, or isolated intestinal grafts went to recipients. Anti-thymocyte globulin served as induction for all recipients, who then took tacrolimus and steroids for 2 to 4 years.

As regards this clone: The antigen is not known.

The ends lost 3 bases at V and 4 bases at J; junction bases unmatched: 7. The length of the CDR3 is 17 residues. Germline-derived CDR1 and CDR2 are LNHDA and SQIVND (reference sequence). The protocol was immunoSEQ multiplex PCR, while the TCRdb copy is restricted to in-frame clones and leaves out a portion. The top ten hold around 0.2% of the sample, which has 140,000 or so clones, about 90% seen once. General study results and limits: Individuals who had graft-donor T cell macrochimerism had allografts that showed high graft-versus-host to host-versus-graft clonal ratios.

The J gene is TRBJ2-2, the V gene TRBV19; 11 bases match TRBD1. The sequence was obtained from a human donor who received an intestinal transplant. The sample here was unstimulated CD4+ T cells sorted from spleen or lymph node cells, taken before intestinal transplant. CDR3 loop: CASSIAGQGGITGELFF. For the CDR3, the DNA is TGTGCCAGTAGTATTGCGGGACAGGGGGGAATCACCGGGGAGCTGTTTTTT. The full variable domain, rest sourced from reference TRBV19 and TRBJ2-2, is DGGITQSPKYLFRKEGQNVTLSCEQNLNHDAMYWYRQDPGQGLRLIYYSQIVNDFQKGDIAEGYSVSREKKESFPLTVTSAQKNPTAFYLCASSIAGQGGITGELFFGEGSRLTVL.